This T cell receptor beta chain was sequenced during a study of OX40 agonist ivuxolimab in advanced cancers. About the research overall: Patients enrolled in dose escalation were diagnosed with hepatocellular carcinoma, melanoma, renal cell or head and neck cancer. Antecedent anti-PD-1, anti-PD-L1 or anti-CTLA-4 therapy was permissible, with about 40% having received some. General observations from the study: Low clonal expansion, among the lowest seen, marked partial responders at 0.1-3.0 mg/kg.

Patients with a history of autoimmune disease or on systemic immunosuppression were excluded. After removal of 6 bases from V and 2 bases from J, the junction contained 2 bases not matched to a gene. Germline assignment: CDR1 SEHNR and CDR2 FQNEAQ (reference sequence). The CDR3 contains 14 residues. Profiling relied on immunoSEQ multiplex PCR, and the TCRdb table lists in-frame clones only, not all of them. The table includes about 26,000 clones, around four fifths detected once. A remark on this clone: Its antigen is as yet unknown.

The rearrangement uses TRBV7-9 and TRBJ2-1; 9 bases are shared with TRBD1. The sequence was obtained from an adult with an advanced solid tumor such as melanoma, head and neck, liver or kidney cancer. Sequenced material: CD4+ or CD8+ T cells sorted from blood, taken in a trial of the OX40 agonist ivuxolimab. The CDR3 bases are TGTGCCAGCAGTGGGACAGGGACCTACAATGAGCAGTTCTTC. It is translated as CASSGTGTYNEQFF.